A selection of T cell receptor beta chains follows, all from one sample in a study of shared T cell receptors in the human thymus. Sequencing was performed with immunoSEQ multiplex PCR; in TCRdb, only in-frame clones are kept and a portion is missing. The sample gives over 650,000 clones, about 89% of which show up once; roughly 0.0089% is in the top ten. This sample was also put to use in a study of human thymus T cells.

The sample was thymocytes. These receptors came from a boy younger than two with a congenital heart defect. Both conserved end residues are part of each CDR3. The D gene is left open where the match is weak. Part of the rows lack a size; the others show once, few, many or a class for expanded clones.

V gene	J gene	clone size	CDR3 length	D gene	CDR3 protein	CDR3 DNA
TRBV19	TRBJ1-6	-	16	TRBD1	CASSVRDRTYNSPLHF	TGTGCCAGTAGCGTCCGGGACAGGACCTATAATTCACCCCTCCACTTT
TRBV5-6	TRBJ2-5	once	13	TRBD1	CASSKQGKETQYF	TGTGCCAGCAGTAAACAGGGGAAAGAGACCCAGTACTTC
TRBV2	TRBJ1-2	few	16	-	CASSEKVQGQDYGYTF	TGTGCCAGCAGTGAAAAGGTGCAGGGGCAGGACTATGGCTACACCTTC
TRBV7-6	TRBJ1-1	-	15	TRBD1	CASSLGQGLNTEAFF	TGTGCCAGCAGCTTAGGACAGGGGTTGAACACTGAAGCTTTCTTT
TRBV7-2	TRBJ1-2	-	15	-	CASSQREAPLYGYTF	TGTGCCAGCAGCCAACGGGAGGCACCGCTCTATGGCTACACCTTC
TRBV4-3	TRBJ2-1	-	19	TRBD2	CASSHRSSGGHLTYNEQFF	TGCGCCAGCAGCCACCGGTCTAGCGGGGGCCACCTTACCTACAATGAGCAGTTCTTC
TRBV15	TRBJ1-2	few	18	-	CATSTRSPGVTGSYGYTF	TGTGCCACCAGCACCAGGTCCCCAGGAGTGACAGGCAGCTATGGCTACACCTTC
TRBV30	TRBJ1-5	-	13	-	CAWSYRVGEPQHF	TGTGCCTGGAGCTACAGGGTGGGGGAGCCCCAGCATTTT
TRBV9	TRBJ2-2	-	13	-	CASSVGEAGELFF	TGTGCCAGCAGCGTAGGGGAGGCCGGGGAGCTGTTTTTT
TRBV28	TRBJ2-3	-	15	-	CASSFRGPAQDTQYF	TGTGCCAGCAGTTTCAGGGGACCTGCCCAAGATACGCAGTATTTT
TRBV5-1	TRBJ2-7	-	20	TRBD1	CASSLKTAAGQGKGSYEQYF	TGCGCCAGCAGCCTAAAAACAGCAGCGGGACAGGGTAAGGGTTCCTACGAGCAGTACTTC
TRBV5-1	TRBJ2-3	-	15	-	CASSLGGLSTDTQYF	TGCGCCAGCAGCTTGGGCGGCCTTAGCACAGATACGCAGTATTTT
TRBV6-5	TRBJ2-7	-	16	TRBD1	CASSYAKTGGSYEQYF	TGTGCCAGCAGTTACGCCAAGACAGGGGGCTCCTACGAGCAGTACTTC
TRBV11-3	TRBJ2-2	-	16	TRBD2	CASSKLAGANTGELFF	TGTGCCAGCAGCAAACTAGCGGGAGCGAACACCGGGGAGCTGTTTTTT
TRBV30	TRBJ1-5	-	14	TRBD1	CAWSGGQVVLPQHF	TGTGCCTGGAGCGGGGGACAGGTCGTGTTGCCCCAGCATTTT
TRBV7-2	TRBJ1-2	-	17	TRBD1	CASSLGPDREILYGYTF	TGTGCCAGCAGCTTAGGCCCGGACAGGGAGATTCTCTATGGCTACACCTTC
TRBV4-1	TRBJ2-7	-	13	-	CASSPSQGTEQYF	TGCGCCAGCAGCCCAAGCCAGGGAACCGAGCAGTACTTC
TRBV4-3	TRBJ2-7	once	14	TRBD1	CASSPDRDSYEQYF	TGCGCCAGCAGCCCGGACAGGGATTCCTACGAGCAGTACTTC
TRBV28	TRBJ2-1	once	15	TRBD2	CASSMGLAYYNEQFF	TGTGCCAGCAGCATGGGACTAGCTTATTACAATGAGCAGTTCTTC
TRBV4-3	TRBJ1-1	-	15	TRBD1	CASSQEGQPNTEAFF	TGCGCCAGCAGCCAAGAGGGACAGCCGAACACTGAAGCTTTCTTT
TRBV29-1	TRBJ2-7	-	15	TRBD1	CSVLEGGQGGYEQYF	TGCAGCGTTTTGGAGGGGGGACAGGGTGGTTACGAGCAGTACTTC
TRBV28	TRBJ1-1	-	17	-	CASSSPLRGWENTEAFF	TGTGCCAGCAGTTCTCCCCTCAGGGGCTGGGAGAACACTGAAGCTTTCTTT
TRBV11-2	TRBJ2-7	few	15	TRBD2	CASSLESGRAYEQYF	TGTGCCAGCAGCTTAGAAAGCGGGAGGGCCTACGAGCAGTACTTC
TRBV5-1	TRBJ2-3	-	18	TRBD1	CASSIGRPGQGPPDTQYF	TGCGCCAGCAGCATCGGACGACCGGGACAGGGGCCCCCAGATACGCAGTATTTT
TRBV4-1	TRBJ1-3	-	14	TRBD1	CASSRTGRGNTIYF	TGCGCCAGCAGCCGGACAGGGAGGGGAAACACCATATATTTT
TRBV28	TRBJ1-3	-	14	TRBD1	CASRTGATGNTIYF	TGTGCCAGCAGGACAGGGGCCACTGGAAACACCATATATTTT
TRBV29-1	TRBJ2-5	-	14	-	CSVGISGPQETQYF	TGCAGCGTTGGAATTAGTGGGCCCCAAGAGACCCAGTACTTC
TRBV4-2	TRBJ1-5	-	20	TRBD1	CASSQDWGLGQEYSNQPQHF	TGTGCCAGCAGCCAAGATTGGGGTTTGGGACAGGAGTATAGCAATCAGCCCCAGCATTTT
TRBV2	TRBJ1-2	-	12	-	CASSEALVGYTF	TGTGCCAGCAGTGAAGCGTTAGTTGGCTACACCTTC
TRBV30	TRBJ1-4	-	16	-	CAWSVLRRGGREKLFF	TGTGCCTGGAGTGTACTTCGTAGGGGGGGGAGAGAAAAACTGTTTTTT
TRBV4-3	TRBJ2-5	-	16	TRBD2	CASSDRLAGIQETQYF	TGCGCCAGCAGCGATCGACTAGCGGGTATACAAGAGACCCAGTACTTC
TRBV7-3	TRBJ2-2	-	18	TRBD2	CASSRRLAGGADTGELFF	TGTGCCAGCAGCCGACGACTAGCGGGGGGCGCGGACACCGGGGAGCTGTTTTTT
TRBV12-5	TRBJ2-5	-	16	-	CASGPRGGGIQETQYF	TGTGCTAGTGGTCCCCGGGGAGGGGGAATCCAAGAGACCCAGTACTTC
TRBV19	TRBJ1-2	-	14	-	CASNSEGSRNGYTF	TGTGCCAGTAATTCGGAGGGGTCAAGGAATGGCTACACCTTC
TRBV6-5	TRBJ1-6	-	15	-	CASKDSVAYNSPLHF	TGTGCCAGCAAAGACAGCGTTGCCTATAATTCACCCCTCCACTTT
TRBV5-5	TRBJ1-4	-	16	TRBD1	CASSGHDRVSNEKLFF	TGTGCCAGCAGCGGACATGACAGGGTTTCTAATGAAAAACTGTTTTTT
TRBV6-5	TRBJ2-6	-	14	TRBD1	CASGQGAGANVLTF	TGTGCCAGCGGACAGGGGGCTGGGGCCAACGTCCTGACTTTC
TRBV6-5	TRBJ2-5	-	13	TRBD1	CASRTGNQETQYF	TGTGCCAGCAGGACAGGGAACCAAGAGACCCAGTACTTC
TRBV6-1	TRBJ1-2	-	14	TRBD1	CASSELAGGYGYTF	TGTGCCAGCAGTGAATTGGCAGGGGGCTACGGCTACACCTTC
TRBV9	TRBJ1-2	few	19	TRBD1	CASSPERGTAKNFNYGYTF	TGTGCCAGCAGCCCCGAAAGGGGGACAGCAAAGAATTTTAACTATGGCTACACCTTC
TRBV13	TRBJ1-4	-	16	-	CASSLGSWQGHEKLFF	TGTGCCAGCAGCTTAGGATCTTGGCAGGGGCATGAAAAACTGTTTTTT